A selection of T cell receptor beta chains follows, all from one sample in a study of human T cells and chemical hapten exposure. TCRdb fed the RACE reads into MiXCR, producing one record per CDR3 protein. In the table there are around 300,000 distinct CDR3 sequences, around 7% of which are singletons. The sample was whole blood, taken in connection with sensitization to the hapten diphenylcyclopropenone (DPC). All receptors come from a woman younger than 30 with alopecia areata. Some clones in this sample may be carry-over from other donors' samples. Each CDR3 is given with its conserved first and last residue. The order of the fields is clone size, V gene, J gene, D gene, CDR3 DNA, CDR3 protein. D genes are given only for firm matches. Only part of the rows carry a size: once, few, many, or a class if the clone is expanded.

clone size: NA; V gene: TRBV6-5; J gene: TRBJ1-5; D gene: NA; CDR3 DNA: TGTGCCAGCAGCCAGGACGGTAGCAATCAGCCCCAGCATTTT; CDR3 protein: CASSQDGSNQPQHF
clone size: few; V gene: TRBV24-1; J gene: TRBJ1-5; D gene: NA; CDR3 DNA: TGTGCCACCAGTCGGCAGGGGCCCGAGTTCAATCAGCCCCAGCATTTT; CDR3 protein: CATSRQGPEFNQPQHF
clone size: many; V gene: TRBV28; J gene: TRBJ2-7; D gene: NA; CDR3 DNA: TGTGCCAGCAGTGTGACTGGACTCCTTGGCTACGAGCAGTACTTC; CDR3 protein: CASSVTGLLGYEQYF
clone size: few; V gene: TRBV12-3/TRBV12-4; J gene: TRBJ1-3; D gene: NA; CDR3 DNA: TGTGCCAGCAGTTCCCGCTTACTCAGCTCTGGAAACACCATATATTTT; CDR3 protein: CASSSRLLSSGNTIYF
clone size: few; V gene: TRBV7-7; J gene: TRBJ2-2; D gene: NA; CDR3 DNA: TGTGCTAGCAGCCCGGGCATCGGGGAGCTGTTTTTT; CDR3 protein: CASSPGIGELFF
clone size: NA; V gene: TRBV20-1; J gene: TRBJ1-1; D gene: NA; CDR3 DNA: TGCAGTGCTAGTGCCTCTCGTACTGAAGCTTTCTTT; CDR3 protein: CSASASRTEAFF
clone size: NA; V gene: TRBV28; J gene: TRBJ2-7; D gene: NA; CDR3 DNA: TGTGCCAGCCTTACCTTGGGGGCCTCCTACGAGCAGTACTTC; CDR3 protein: CASLTLGASYEQYF
clone size: NA; V gene: TRBV7-2; J gene: TRBJ2-7; D gene: NA; CDR3 DNA: TGTGCCAGCAGCTTAGCGGGGTTCGACTACGAGCAGTACTTC; CDR3 protein: CASSLAGFDYEQYF
clone size: NA; V gene: TRBV7-3; J gene: TRBJ2-1; D gene: NA; CDR3 DNA: TGTGCCAGCAGCTCTGAACGGACGGGGGACAATGAGCAGTTCTTC; CDR3 protein: CASSSERTGDNEQFF
clone size: few; V gene: TRBV19; J gene: TRBJ2-5; D gene: TRBD1; CDR3 DNA: TGTGCCAGTAGTATAGCTGCAGGGGGAGAGACCCAGTACTTC; CDR3 protein: CASSIAAGGETQYF
clone size: NA; V gene: TRBV6-2/TRBV6-3; J gene: TRBJ1-1; D gene: TRBD1; CDR3 DNA: TGTGCCAGCAGGGGAGAGACAGGGGCGAACACTGAAGCTTTCTTT; CDR3 protein: CASRGETGANTEAFF
clone size: many; V gene: TRBV3-1; J gene: TRBJ2-1; D gene: TRBD2; CDR3 DNA: TGTGCCAGCAGCCACCAGCGGGGAGTTTCCTACAATGAGCAGTTCTTC; CDR3 protein: CASSHQRGVSYNEQFF
clone size: NA; V gene: TRBV20-1; J gene: TRBJ2-2; D gene: TRBD2; CDR3 DNA: TGCAGTGCTGCCTTCGTAGAGCGGGGGGCGAACACCGGGGAGCTGTTTTTT; CDR3 protein: CSAAFVERGANTGELFF
clone size: many; V gene: TRBV20-1; J gene: TRBJ2-7; D gene: TRBD1; CDR3 DNA: TGCAGTGCTAGCTACAGGGGGCTTTCCTACGAGCAGTACTTC; CDR3 protein: CSASYRGLSYEQYF
clone size: few; V gene: TRBV20-1; J gene: TRBJ1-1; D gene: NA; CDR3 DNA: TGCAGTGCTCATAGAGGCGTTAGGAACACTGAAGCTTTCTTT; CDR3 protein: CSAHRGVRNTEAFF
clone size: many; V gene: TRBV29-1; J gene: TRBJ2-7; D gene: TRBD1; CDR3 DNA: TGCAGCGTTAAGGGACAGGGAACCGAGCAGTACTTC; CDR3 protein: CSVKGQGTEQYF
clone size: few; V gene: TRBV4-1; J gene: TRBJ2-4; D gene: NA; CDR3 DNA: TGCGCCAGCAGCCAAGTAACGGAAAACATTCAGTACTTC; CDR3 protein: CASSQVTENIQYF
clone size: many; V gene: TRBV4-1; J gene: TRBJ2-6; D gene: NA; CDR3 DNA: TGCGCCAGCAGCCAAGATCCGGCCTCTGGGGCCAACGTCCTGACTTTC; CDR3 protein: CASSQDPASGANVLTF
clone size: NA; V gene: TRBV9; J gene: TRBJ2-2; D gene: NA; CDR3 DNA: TGTGCCAGCAGCGTAGGTAGCAGAGACACCGGGGAGCTGTTTTTT; CDR3 protein: CASSVGSRDTGELFF
clone size: few; V gene: TRBV4-1; J gene: TRBJ1-5; D gene: NA; CDR3 DNA: TGCGCCAGCAGCCAAGAGGATAGGTCGAATCAGCCCCAGCATTTT; CDR3 protein: CASSQEDRSNQPQHF
clone size: NA; V gene: TRBV6-5; J gene: TRBJ1-3; D gene: NA; CDR3 DNA: TGTGCCAGCAGTTACTCGATCCCAACTCCCCTCGGTGGAAACACCATATATTTT; CDR3 protein: CASSYSIPTPLGGNTIYF
clone size: NA; V gene: TRBV7-8; J gene: TRBJ1-5; D gene: NA; CDR3 DNA: TGTGCCAGCAGCTTAGCGGCCCGGCACGGTCAGCCCCAGCATTTT; CDR3 protein: CASSLAARHGQPQHF
clone size: many; V gene: TRBV4-1; J gene: TRBJ1-2; D gene: NA; CDR3 DNA: TGCGCCAGCAGCCCGGTCGGGGCCGCGCTAAACTATGGCTACACCTTC; CDR3 protein: CASSPVGAALNYGYTF
clone size: NA; V gene: TRBV23-1; J gene: TRBJ2-4; D gene: NA; CDR3 DNA: TGCGCCAGCAGTCTCGGCAGGAAAAACATTCAGTACTTC; CDR3 protein: CASSLGRKNIQYF
clone size: few; V gene: TRBV6-2/TRBV6-3; J gene: TRBJ1-2; D gene: NA; CDR3 DNA: TGTGCCAGCAGTTACCCTTTTGGCTACACCTTC; CDR3 protein: CASSYPFGYTF
clone size: NA; V gene: TRBV6-5; J gene: TRBJ1-4; D gene: NA; CDR3 DNA: TGTGCCAGCAGCCCCCGGGGGGCGGAGAATGAAAAACTGTTTTTT; CDR3 protein: CASSPRGAENEKLFF
clone size: NA; V gene: TRBV5-1; J gene: TRBJ1-2; D gene: NA; CDR3 DNA: TGCGCCAGCAGCTTGAGTGCAGGGGACTATGGCTACACCTTC; CDR3 protein: CASSLSAGDYGYTF
clone size: few; V gene: TRBV9; J gene: TRBJ2-5; D gene: NA; CDR3 DNA: TGTGCCAGCAGCGTAGATTCGGGGGCTATTGGGGAGACCCAGTACTTC; CDR3 protein: CASSVDSGAIGETQYF
clone size: many; V gene: TRBV12-3/TRBV12-4; J gene: TRBJ1-6; D gene: NA; CDR3 DNA: TGTGCCAGCAGCCTGTGGGGGTTGGGCTCACCCCTCCACTTT; CDR3 protein: CASSLWGLGSPLHF
clone size: NA; V gene: TRBV25-1; J gene: TRBJ2-3; D gene: TRBD2; CDR3 DNA: TGTGCCAGCAGTGATCCCCTAGCGGGGAGCACAGATACGCAGTATTTT; CDR3 protein: CASSDPLAGSTDTQYF
clone size: NA; V gene: TRBV6-1; J gene: TRBJ1-1; D gene: TRBD1; CDR3 DNA: TGTGCCAGCAGTTTGGGACAGGGGTTGTACACTGAAGCTTTCTTT; CDR3 protein: CASSLGQGLYTEAFF